This record covers a single T cell receptor (beta chain). Here immunoSEQ multiplex PCR was the method, and the copy in TCRdb shows in-frame clones only, minus some. The sample contains fewer than 700,000 clones, around nine tenths of which appear only once. The data derive from a study of blood T cell repertoires in COVID-19. The V gene end was trimmed by 4 bases and the J gene end by 2 bases; junction bases not matched to a gene: 10. CDR1 is MNHEY and CDR2 is SMNVEV in the germline V gene (reference sequence). CDR3 length equals 16 residues. The J gene is TRBJ2-7, the V gene TRBV27; TRBD2 agrees at 8 bases. What was sequenced was peripheral blood. This receptor was obtained from a woman aged 45 to 65 with COVID-19, enrolled during active disease. CDR3 nucleotides: TGTGCCAGCAGTTCCCCCTTTAGCGGGGAGACCTACGAGCAGTACTTC. Protein product: CASSSPFSGETYEQYF.